These 28 T cell receptor beta chains were all obtained from the same sample, sequenced in a study of monozygotic twins with inflammatory bowel disease. TCRdb reprocessed the 5' RACE reads, with one entry per CDR3 protein and no DNA. This specimen shows more than 110,000 distinct CDR3 sequences; the ten leading clones hold approximately 1.2%. Source material: blood. The receptors were gathered from a human donor with ulcerative colitis or Crohn's disease, or a healthy co-twin of an affected twin (not recorded which).

The chain links TRBV7-8 to TRBJ2-7. Germline V gene data show CDR1 as SGHVS and CDR2 as FQNEAQ. The CDR3 is made up of 16 amino acids. CDR3 protein: CASSLERWKSSYEQYF. The entire variable domain, with the rest obtained from reference TRBV7-8 and TRBJ2-7, is as follows: GAGVSQSPRYKVAKRGQDVALRCDPISGHVSLFWYQQALGQGPEFLTYFQNEAQLDKSGLPSDRFFAERPEGSVSTLKIQRTQQEDSAVYLCASSLERWKSSYEQYFGPGTRLTVT.

The CDR3: CASSLGTGPTNEKLFF. V is TRBV11-2 and J is TRBJ1-4; TCRdb's D call, TRBD1, is unchecked because there is no DNA. Germline values: CDR1 SGHAT, CDR2 FQNNGV. The CDR3 has 16 amino acids.

The chain is built from TRBV29-1 and TRBJ1-1; TCRdb returns TRBD1, unconfirmable since there is no DNA. CDR1 SQVTM and CDR2 ANQGSEA come from the germline V gene. CDR3 size: 17 residues. CDR3 loop: CSVDPTGANPTNTEAFF.

The chain joins TRBV20-1 to TRBJ2-3; TCRdb outputs TRBD1, but without DNA this stays unchecked. CDR1 is DFQATT, CDR2 SNEGSKA, per germline (reference sequence). The CDR3 has 17 residues. The CDR3 protein is CSARDPVRGGSTDTQYF.

The V and J genes are TRBV6-5 and TRBJ1-6; TCRdb lists TRBD1, though no DNA is available to test this call. The germline CDR1 and CDR2 sequences are MNHEY and SVGAGI. The CDR3 covers 15 residues. CDR3 loop: CASSYSDRGPPTLHF.

The V and J genes are TRBV7-8 and TRBJ1-4. This CDR3 has 15 residues. Per the germline V gene, CDR1 is SGHVS and CDR2 is FQNEAQ. The CDR3 reads CASSAFDTKREKLFF.

This chain uses TRBV27 with TRBJ2-5; TCRdb outputs TRBD1, but without DNA this stays unchecked. The germline V gene has CDR1 MNHEY and CDR2 SMNVEV (reference sequence). This CDR3 comprises 14 residues. CDR3 in amino acids: CASSQRTGLGTQYF.

V usage is TRBV5-1 and J usage is TRBJ2-1; lacking DNA, the TRBD2 call made by TCRdb goes unchecked. This CDR3 is 15 amino acids long. CDR1 and CDR2 from the germline V gene are SGHRS and YFSETQ. CDR3 loop: CASSHGLAGDNEQFF.

CDR3 in amino acids: CASSVGGFNEKLFF. The chain has TRBV9 and TRBJ1-4. Germline V CDR1 and CDR2: SGDLS, YYNGEE. The length of the CDR3 is 14 residues. Complete variable domain (other parts from reference TRBV9 and TRBJ1-4): DSGVTQTPKHLITATGQRVTLRCSPRSGDLSVYWYQQSLDQGLQFLIQYYNGEERAKGNILERFSAQQFPDLHSELNLSSLELGDSALYFCASSVGGFNEKLFFGSGTQLSVL.

The chain uses TRBV5-1 and TRBJ1-1; as DNA is missing, the TRBD1 call by TCRdb cannot be tested. Per the germline V gene, CDR1 is SGHRS and CDR2 is YFSETQ. The CDR3 is made up of 15 amino acids. CDR3 residues: CASSFTGTGNTEAFF.

J is TRBJ2-7 and V is TRBV6-2 or TRBV6-3; TCRdb lists TRBD1, though no DNA is available to test this call. In germline, CDR1 is MNHEY, CDR2 SVGEGT. CDR3 size: 15 residues. The CDR3 loop is CASSTGTVSSYEQYF.

The V and J genes are TRBV4-1 and TRBJ2-3; no DNA is available, so the TRBD2 call from TCRdb remains unchecked. Germline CDR1 reads MGHRA; CDR2 reads YSYEKL. The CDR3 length is 15 residues. This CDR3 reads CASSRVVAGTDTQYF.

This rearrangement joins TRBV27 to TRBJ1-6; TCRdb's D call, TRBD1, is unchecked because there is no DNA. The germline V gene has CDR1 MNHEY and CDR2 SMNVEV (reference sequence). CDR3 length equals 19 residues. CDR3 loop: CASSLYLRTGGINNSPLHF.

The chain uses TRBV29-1 and TRBJ1-3. CDR1 and CDR2 from the germline V gene are SQVTM and ANQGSEA. The CDR3 covers 11 residues. CDR3 residues: CSVERGNTIYF.

The gene calls are TRBV15 and TRBJ1-2; TCRdb names TRBD1, which stays unverified in the absence of DNA. Per the germline V gene, CDR1 is LNHNV and CDR2 is YYDKDF (reference sequence). This CDR3 has 14 residues. The CDR3 is CATSRDGGTYGYTF. The variable domain in full, completed from reference TRBV15 and TRBJ1-2, reads DAMVIQNPRYQVTQFGKPVTLSCSQTLNHNVMYWYQQKSSQAPKLLFHYYDKDFNNEADTPDNFQSRRPNTSFCFLDIRSPGLGDTAMYLCATSRDGGTYGYTFGSGTRLTVV.

This chain links TRBV12-3 or TRBV12-4 with TRBJ2-1; the TRBD2 assignment by TCRdb is unverifiable without DNA. The CDR3 extends over 13 amino acids. The CDR3 spells CASSPSSGSEQFF.

This sequence joins TRBV6-1 and TRBJ1-2; checking the TCRdb D call of TRBD1 is not possible without DNA. Germline CDR1 is MNHNS and CDR2 is SASEGT. The CDR3 extends over 13 amino acids. CDR3 in amino acids: CASRPDRVDGYTF.

The V gene is TRBV5-1, the J gene TRBJ1-1; TCRdb picks TRBD1, but there is no DNA to check that call. This CDR3 is built from 15 residues. CDR1 SGHRS and CDR2 YFSETQ come from the germline V gene. The CDR3 loop reads CASSPTQGAGTEAFF. Drawing the rest from reference TRBV5-1 and TRBJ1-1, the complete variable domain is KAGVTQTPRYLIKTRGQQVTLSCSPISGHRSVSWYQQTPGQGLQFLFEYFSETQRNKGNFPGRFSGRQFSNSRSEMNVSTLELGDSALYLCASSPTQGAGTEAFFGQGTRLTVV.

The rearrangement joins TRBV27 to TRBJ2-1. CDR3 length: 15 amino acids. Germline V gives CDR1 MNHEY, CDR2 SMNVEV (reference sequence). CDR3 residues: CASRDGGVSYNEQFF.

The genes are TRBV7-8 and TRBJ1-1; checking the TCRdb D call of TRBD1 is not possible without DNA. CDR3 length: 17 residues. Germline V lookup: CDR1 SGHVS, CDR2 FQNEAQ. The CDR3 region is CASSLGPRDRDFAEAFF. Combining the CDR3 with reference TRBV7-8 and TRBJ1-1 gives the whole variable domain GAGVSQSPRYKVAKRGQDVALRCDPISGHVSLFWYQQALGQGPEFLTYFQNEAQLDKSGLPSDRFFAERPEGSVSTLKIQRTQQEDSAVYLCASSLGPRDRDFAEAFFGQGTRLTVV.

The CDR3 sequence is CASSLEAGHYGYTF. The gene calls are TRBV5-1 and TRBJ1-2. Germline-derived CDR1 and CDR2 are SGHRS and YFSETQ. There are 14 residues in the CDR3.

The genes are TRBV6-2 or TRBV6-3 and TRBJ2-7; the D call of TRBD2 rests on TCRdb alone, since no DNA is present to check it. Germline values: CDR1 MNHEY, CDR2 SVGEGT. This CDR3 is built from 16 residues. CDR3 sequence reads: CASSKGLADDFYEQYF.

V usage is TRBV7-9 and J usage is TRBJ2-3; TCRdb outputs TRBD2, but without DNA this stays unchecked. CDR1 is SEHNR and CDR2 is FQNEAQ in the germline V gene (reference sequence). The CDR3 covers 16 residues. The CDR3 here is CASSPRYERGTDTQYF.

CDR3: CASRWTGSNQPQHF. The J gene is TRBJ1-5, the V gene TRBV27; as DNA is missing, the TRBD1 call by TCRdb cannot be tested. The CDR3 length is 14 residues. From germline, CDR1 is MNHEY and CDR2 SMNVEV (reference sequence).

The chain uses TRBV20-1 and TRBJ2-3; lacking DNA, the TRBD2 call made by TCRdb goes unchecked. This CDR3 is built from 21 residues. CDR1 is DFQATT and CDR2 is SNEGSKA in the germline V gene (reference sequence). CDR3 sequence: CSAREFSGTSGRVISTDTQYF.

The chain couples TRBV6-2 or TRBV6-3 to TRBJ1-5. The germline CDR1 and CDR2 sequences are MNHEY and SVGEGT. CDR3 length equals 13 residues. CDR3 sequence: CASSYEDYQPQHF.

CDR3 region: CASSFPGSALF. The V gene is TRBV27, the J gene TRBJ1-2; the D call of TRBD1 rests on TCRdb alone, since no DNA is present to check it. The CDR3 has 11 residues. Germline V gene data show CDR1 as MNHEY and CDR2 as SMNVEV (reference sequence).

The chain uses TRBV5-1 and TRBJ2-6. The CDR3 is made up of 15 amino acids. Germline V gene data show CDR1 as SGHRS and CDR2 as YFSETQ. CDR3 sequence: CASSLKASGANVLTF. Full variable domain (outside the CDR3, taken from reference TRBV5-1 and TRBJ2-6): KAGVTQTPRYLIKTRGQQVTLSCSPISGHRSVSWYQQTPGQGLQFLFEYFSETQRNKGNFPGRFSGRQFSNSRSEMNVSTLELGDSALYLCASSLKASGANVLTFGAGSRLTVL.